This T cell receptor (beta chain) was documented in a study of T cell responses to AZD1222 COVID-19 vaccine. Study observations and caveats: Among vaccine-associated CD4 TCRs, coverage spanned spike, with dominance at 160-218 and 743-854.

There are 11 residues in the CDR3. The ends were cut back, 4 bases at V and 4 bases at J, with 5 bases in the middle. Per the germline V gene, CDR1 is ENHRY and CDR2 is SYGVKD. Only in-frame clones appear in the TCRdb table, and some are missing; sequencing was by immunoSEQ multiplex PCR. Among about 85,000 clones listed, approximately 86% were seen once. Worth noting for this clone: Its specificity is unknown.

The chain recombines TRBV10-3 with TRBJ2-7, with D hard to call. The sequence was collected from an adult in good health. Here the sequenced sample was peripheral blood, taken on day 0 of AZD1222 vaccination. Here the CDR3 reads CAISVGYEQYF. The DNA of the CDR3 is TGTGCCATCAGTGTAGGGTACGAGCAGTACTTC.